Listed below are T cell receptor beta chains from one sample, sequenced in a study of shared clonotypes between healthy human individuals. Data came from immunoSEQ multiplex PCR; TCRdb stores just in-frame clones and leaves some out. Here the sample spans 1.6 million or so clones, about 98.5% being singletons. Material: naive CD4+ T cells sorted from blood. Source of these receptors: a man aged 30-40 years in good health. Each CDR3 is given with its conserved first and last residue. D genes are given only for firm matches. Only some rows state a clone size, as once, few, many or a class for expanded clones.

cdr3_aa: CASSLLGGYNEQFF
cdr3_nt: TGTGCCAGCAGTCTGCTGGGGGGGTACAATGAGCAGTTCTTC
j_call: TRBJ2-1
d_call: TRBD2
v_call: TRBV25-1
clone_size: -

cdr3_aa: CASSESSSSYNEQFF
cdr3_nt: TGCGCCAGCAGTGAGTCGTCTAGCTCCTACAATGAGCAGTTCTTC
j_call: TRBJ2-1
d_call: -
v_call: TRBV10-1
clone_size: -

cdr3_aa: CASSPAGSDTQYF
cdr3_nt: TGTGCCAGCAGCCCAGCCGGGTCCGATACGCAGTATTTT
j_call: TRBJ2-3
d_call: -
v_call: TRBV5-4
clone_size: -

cdr3_aa: CASTLGLGNTEAFF
cdr3_nt: TGTGCCAGTACCCTCGGGTTGGGGAACACTGAAGCTTTCTTT
j_call: TRBJ1-1
d_call: -
v_call: TRBV19
clone_size: -

cdr3_aa: CASSVVFGQGANTGELFF
cdr3_nt: TGTGCCAGCAGCGTAGTATTTGGACAGGGGGCGAACACCGGGGAGCTGTTTTTT
j_call: TRBJ2-2
d_call: TRBD1
v_call: TRBV9
clone_size: -

cdr3_aa: CASSHPPGQGSNTGELFF
cdr3_nt: TGCGCCAGCAGCCATCCCCCGGGACAGGGATCGAACACCGGGGAGCTGTTTTTT
j_call: TRBJ2-2
d_call: TRBD1
v_call: TRBV4-1
clone_size: -

cdr3_aa: CASRQQGDNEQFF
cdr3_nt: TGTGCCAGCAGGCAACAGGGGGACAATGAGCAGTTCTTC
j_call: TRBJ2-1
d_call: TRBD1
v_call: TRBV6-5
clone_size: -

cdr3_aa: CASSFSVNTGELFF
cdr3_nt: TGTGCCAGCAGTTTTTCAGTTAACACCGGGGAGCTGTTTTTT
j_call: TRBJ2-2
d_call: -
v_call: TRBV28
clone_size: -

cdr3_aa: CASSQGQHQETQYF
cdr3_nt: TGTGCCAGCAGCCAAGGACAGCATCAAGAGACCCAGTACTTC
j_call: TRBJ2-5
d_call: -
v_call: TRBV14
clone_size: -

cdr3_aa: CASSEEGVMNTEAFF
cdr3_nt: TGTGCCAGCAGTGAAGAAGGTGTTATGAACACTGAAGCTTTCTTT
j_call: TRBJ1-1
d_call: -
v_call: TRBV25-1
clone_size: -

cdr3_aa: CASSSDRAVGEQYF
cdr3_nt: TGTGCCAGCAGTTCCGACAGGGCGGTTGGCGAGCAGTACTTC
j_call: TRBJ2-7
d_call: TRBD1
v_call: TRBV2
clone_size: -

cdr3_aa: CASSEDRALTDTQYF
cdr3_nt: TGTGCCAGTAGCGAGGACAGAGCACTCACAGATACGCAGTATTTT
j_call: TRBJ2-3
d_call: -
v_call: TRBV19
clone_size: -

cdr3_aa: CASSVVWGTGELFF
cdr3_nt: TGTGCCAGCAGCGTAGTTTGGGGAACCGGGGAGCTGTTTTTT
j_call: TRBJ2-2
d_call: -
v_call: TRBV9
clone_size: once

cdr3_aa: CASSPGQSNQPQHF
cdr3_nt: TGTGCCAGCTCACCGGGACAAAGCAATCAGCCCCAGCATTTT
j_call: TRBJ1-5
d_call: -
v_call: TRBV18
clone_size: once

cdr3_aa: CASSTGTGFKPMYGYTF
cdr3_nt: TGTGCCAGCAGCACGGGGACAGGGTTTAAGCCAATGTACGGCTACACCTTC
j_call: TRBJ1-2
d_call: TRBD1
v_call: TRBV28
clone_size: -

cdr3_aa: CASSLTASTDTQYF
cdr3_nt: TGTGCCAGCAGCTTAACGGCTAGCACAGATACGCAGTATTTT
j_call: TRBJ2-3
d_call: -
v_call: TRBV7-9
clone_size: -

cdr3_aa: CSVERVLFGGYTF
cdr3_nt: TGCAGCGTTGAACGAGTCCTATTCGGGGGCTACACCTTC
j_call: TRBJ1-2
d_call: -
v_call: TRBV29-1
clone_size: -

cdr3_aa: CASSLERGSGSYEQYF
cdr3_nt: TGTGCCAGCAGCTTAGAGCGCGGGAGTGGATCCTACGAGCAGTACTTC
j_call: TRBJ2-7
d_call: TRBD2
v_call: TRBV11-2
clone_size: -

cdr3_aa: CASSESRAASPQHEQYF
cdr3_nt: TGCGCCAGCAGTGAGTCGCGGGCGGCTAGCCCCCAACACGAGCAGTACTTC
j_call: TRBJ2-7
d_call: -
v_call: TRBV10-1
clone_size: -

cdr3_aa: CASSQPTGGEYEQYF
cdr3_nt: TGCGCCAGCAGCCAACCTACAGGGGGCGAGTACGAGCAGTACTTC
j_call: TRBJ2-7
d_call: TRBD1
v_call: TRBV4-1
clone_size: once

cdr3_aa: CASSRLTSTSTDTQYF
cdr3_nt: TGCGCCAGCAGCCGCCTCACTTCCACTAGCACAGATACGCAGTATTTT
j_call: TRBJ2-3
d_call: -
v_call: TRBV4-3
clone_size: -

cdr3_aa: CASSSGTGAYNEQFF
cdr3_nt: TGTGCCAGCAGCTCTGGGACGGGAGCCTACAATGAGCAGTTCTTC
j_call: TRBJ2-1
d_call: -
v_call: TRBV11-3
clone_size: -

cdr3_aa: CATGELIGWRAEQYF
cdr3_nt: TGTGCCACCGGGGAGTTGATCGGATGGAGGGCAGAGCAGTACTTC
j_call: TRBJ2-7
d_call: -
v_call: TRBV10-3
clone_size: -

cdr3_aa: CASSFQGYEQYF
cdr3_nt: TGTGCCAGCAGCTTTCAGGGCTACGAGCAGTACTTC
j_call: TRBJ2-7
d_call: -
v_call: TRBV7-9
clone_size: -

cdr3_aa: CASSEGAGPTYEQYF
cdr3_nt: TGCGCCAGCAGTGAAGGAGCAGGACCAACCTACGAGCAGTACTTC
j_call: TRBJ2-7
d_call: -
v_call: TRBV10-1
clone_size: -

cdr3_aa: CASSKRRTRTDEAFF
cdr3_nt: TGTGCCAGCAGCAAACGGCGGACGAGGACGGACGAAGCTTTCTTT
j_call: TRBJ1-1
d_call: -
v_call: TRBV7-8
clone_size: once

cdr3_aa: CASSPGQGFGEKLFF
cdr3_nt: TGTGCCAGTAGTCCCGGACAGGGCTTTGGAGAAAAACTGTTTTTT
j_call: TRBJ1-4
d_call: TRBD1
v_call: TRBV19
clone_size: -

cdr3_aa: CSVGSGHTDTQYF
cdr3_nt: TGCAGCGTTGGGAGCGGCCACACAGATACGCAGTATTTT
j_call: TRBJ2-3
d_call: -
v_call: TRBV29-1
clone_size: -

cdr3_aa: CSAAWQGGYEQYF
cdr3_nt: TGCAGCGCTGCATGGCAGGGCGGGTACGAGCAGTACTTC
j_call: TRBJ2-7
d_call: -
v_call: TRBV29-1
clone_size: -

cdr3_aa: CASSLDRGSGWYGYTF
cdr3_nt: TGTGCCAGCAGCTTAGACAGGGGATCCGGTTGGTATGGCTACACCTTC
j_call: TRBJ1-2
d_call: TRBD1
v_call: TRBV11-1
clone_size: once

cdr3_aa: CASSLMGFSYNEQFF
cdr3_nt: TGTGCCAGCAGCTTAATGGGGTTTTCCTACAATGAGCAGTTCTTC
j_call: TRBJ2-1
d_call: -
v_call: TRBV7-2
clone_size: -

cdr3_aa: CASSTGGYEQYF
cdr3_nt: TGTGCCAGTAGTACCGGGGGATACGAGCAGTACTTC
j_call: TRBJ2-7
d_call: -
v_call: TRBV19
clone_size: -

cdr3_aa: CASSIPSGRLFF
cdr3_nt: TGTGCCAGTAGTATCCCTAGCGGGAGGCTGTTCTTC
j_call: TRBJ2-1
d_call: TRBD2
v_call: TRBV19
clone_size: -

cdr3_aa: CASSPFPGLDTQYF
cdr3_nt: TGTGCCAGCTCACCATTTCCGGGATTGGATACGCAGTATTTT
j_call: TRBJ2-3
d_call: -
v_call: TRBV18
clone_size: -

cdr3_aa: CASSPRQGSYEQYF
cdr3_nt: TGTGCCAGCAGTCCCAGACAGGGCTCCTACGAGCAGTACTTC
j_call: TRBJ2-7
d_call: TRBD1
v_call: TRBV28
clone_size: -

cdr3_aa: CASLRLGNTGELFF
cdr3_nt: TGTGCCAGCTTGCGTTTGGGGAACACCGGGGAGCTGTTTTTT
j_call: TRBJ2-2
d_call: -
v_call: TRBV19
clone_size: -

cdr3_aa: CASSLVDGSLPNEQFF
cdr3_nt: TGTGCCAGCAGCTTGGTTGATGGGAGTCTCCCCAATGAGCAGTTCTTC
j_call: TRBJ2-1
d_call: -
v_call: TRBV5-5
clone_size: once

cdr3_aa: CASSPMQSGATYEQYF
cdr3_nt: TGTGCCAGCTCACCGATGCAATCCGGGGCTACATACGAGCAATACTTC
j_call: TRBJ2-7
d_call: -
v_call: TRBV18
clone_size: -

cdr3_aa: CASSSMTSTYNEQFF
cdr3_nt: TGTGCCAGCAGCTCGATGACTAGCACCTACAATGAGCAGTTCTTC
j_call: TRBJ2-1
d_call: TRBD2
v_call: TRBV7-2
clone_size: -

cdr3_aa: CASNLGQAYTGELFF
cdr3_nt: TGCGCCAGCAACCTGGGACAGGCCTACACCGGGGAGCTGTTTTTT
j_call: TRBJ2-2
d_call: TRBD1
v_call: TRBV5-1
clone_size: -

cdr3_aa: CASSFMPENEQFF
cdr3_nt: TGTGCCAGCAGCTTTATGCCAGAAAATGAGCAGTTCTTC
j_call: TRBJ2-1
d_call: -
v_call: TRBV11-3
clone_size: -

cdr3_aa: CASSLSGQWTEAFF
cdr3_nt: TGTGCCAGCAGCTTATCTGGTCAATGGACTGAAGCTTTCTTT
j_call: TRBJ1-1
d_call: -
v_call: TRBV5-5
clone_size: -

cdr3_aa: CASSLWGDKGYTF
cdr3_nt: TGTGCCAGCAGCTTATGGGGGGATAAAGGCTACACCTTC
j_call: TRBJ1-2
d_call: -
v_call: TRBV7-3
clone_size: -

cdr3_aa: CASSLVGTGYGYTF
cdr3_nt: TGTGCCAGCAGCTTAGTTGGGACAGGCTATGGCTACACCTTC
j_call: TRBJ1-2
d_call: TRBD1
v_call: TRBV7-2
clone_size: -

cdr3_aa: CASSGTGTSGYNEQFF
cdr3_nt: TGTGCCAGCAGCGGTACTGGGACTAGCGGTTACAATGAGCAGTTCTTC
j_call: TRBJ2-1
d_call: TRBD2
v_call: TRBV5-4
clone_size: -

cdr3_aa: CSVGGPDTQYF
cdr3_nt: TGCAGCGTGGGAGGGCCGGATACGCAGTATTTT
j_call: TRBJ2-3
d_call: TRBD2
v_call: TRBV29-1
clone_size: -

cdr3_aa: CAIKTSGEKTQYF
cdr3_nt: TGTGCCATCAAGACTAGCGGGGAAAAGACCCAGTACTTC
j_call: TRBJ2-5
d_call: TRBD2
v_call: TRBV10-3
clone_size: -

cdr3_aa: CASSAYQQGMGEKLFF
cdr3_nt: TGCGCCAGCAGCGCCTACCAACAGGGGATGGGTGAAAAACTGTTTTTT
j_call: TRBJ1-4
d_call: TRBD1
v_call: TRBV5-1
clone_size: -

cdr3_aa: CASSEAGYEQYF
cdr3_nt: TGTGCCAGCAGTGAAGCGGGCTACGAGCAGTACTTC
j_call: TRBJ2-7
d_call: -
v_call: TRBV6-1
clone_size: -

cdr3_aa: CASSVGGVPGLAGWGYEQYF
cdr3_nt: TGTGCCAGCAGCGTAGGAGGAGTCCCGGGACTAGCGGGGTGGGGATACGAGCAGTACTTC
j_call: TRBJ2-7
d_call: TRBD2
v_call: TRBV9
clone_size: -

cdr3_aa: CSVPSWGRMIETQYF
cdr3_nt: TGCAGCGTTCCCTCTTGGGGTAGGATGATCGAGACCCAGTACTTC
j_call: TRBJ2-5
d_call: -
v_call: TRBV29-1
clone_size: -